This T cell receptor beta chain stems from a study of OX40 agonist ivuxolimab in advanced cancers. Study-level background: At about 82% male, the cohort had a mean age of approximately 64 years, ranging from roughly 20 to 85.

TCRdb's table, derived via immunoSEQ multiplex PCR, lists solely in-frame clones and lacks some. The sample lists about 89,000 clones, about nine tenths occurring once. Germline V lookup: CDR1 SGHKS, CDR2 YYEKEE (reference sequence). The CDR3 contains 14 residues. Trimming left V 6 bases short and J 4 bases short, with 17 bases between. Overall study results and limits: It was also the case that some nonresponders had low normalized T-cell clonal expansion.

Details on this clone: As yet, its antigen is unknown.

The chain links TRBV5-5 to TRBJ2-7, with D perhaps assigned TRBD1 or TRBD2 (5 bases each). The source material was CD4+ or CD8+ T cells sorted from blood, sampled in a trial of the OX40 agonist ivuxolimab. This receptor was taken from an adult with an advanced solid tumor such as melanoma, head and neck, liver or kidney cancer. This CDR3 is CASIIGTEFYEQYF. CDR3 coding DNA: TGTGCCAGCATCATCGGGACGGAATTTTACGAGCAGTACTTC. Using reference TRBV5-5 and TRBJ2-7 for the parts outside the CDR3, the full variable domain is DAGVTQSPTHLIKTRGQQVTLRCSPISGHKSVSWYQQVLGQGPQFIFQYYEKEERGRGNFPDRFSARQFPNYSSELNVNALLLGDSALYLCASIIGTEFYEQYFGPGTRLTVT.